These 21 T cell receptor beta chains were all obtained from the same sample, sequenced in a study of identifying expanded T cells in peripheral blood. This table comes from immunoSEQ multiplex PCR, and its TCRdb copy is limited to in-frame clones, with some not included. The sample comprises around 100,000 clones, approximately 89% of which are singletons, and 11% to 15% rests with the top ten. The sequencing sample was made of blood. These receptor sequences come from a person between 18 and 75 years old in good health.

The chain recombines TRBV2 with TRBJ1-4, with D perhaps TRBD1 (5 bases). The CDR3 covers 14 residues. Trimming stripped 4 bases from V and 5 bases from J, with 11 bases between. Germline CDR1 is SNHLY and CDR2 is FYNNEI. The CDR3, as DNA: TGTGCCAGCAGTGGTGGGACTGACAATGAAAAACTGTTTTTT. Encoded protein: CASSGGTDNEKLFF. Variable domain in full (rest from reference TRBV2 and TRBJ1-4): EPEVTQTPSHQVTQMGQEVILRCVPISNHLYFYWYRQILGQKVEFLVSFYNNEISEKSEIFDDQFSVERPDGSNFTLKIRSTKLEDSAMYFCASSGGTDNEKLFFGSGTQLSVL.

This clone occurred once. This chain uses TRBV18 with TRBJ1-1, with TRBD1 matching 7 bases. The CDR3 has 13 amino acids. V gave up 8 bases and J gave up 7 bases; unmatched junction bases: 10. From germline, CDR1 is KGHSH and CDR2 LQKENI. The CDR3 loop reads CASQTGRDSEAFF. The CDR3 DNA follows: TGTGCCAGCCAAACGGGTAGGGACAGTGAAGCTTTCTTT.

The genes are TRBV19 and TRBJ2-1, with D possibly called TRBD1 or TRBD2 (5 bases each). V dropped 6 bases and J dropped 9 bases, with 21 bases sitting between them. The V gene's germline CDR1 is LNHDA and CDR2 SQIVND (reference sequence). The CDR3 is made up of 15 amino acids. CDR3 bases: TGTGCCAGTAGCCCTTGGGGAGCGGACGGGACTGAGCAGTTCTTC. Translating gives CASSPWGADGTEQFF.

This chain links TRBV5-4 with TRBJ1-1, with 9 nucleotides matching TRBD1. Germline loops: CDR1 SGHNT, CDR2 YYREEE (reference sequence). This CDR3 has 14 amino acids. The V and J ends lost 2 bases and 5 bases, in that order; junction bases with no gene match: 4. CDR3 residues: CASSFTGGKTEAFF. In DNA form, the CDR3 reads TGTGCCAGCAGCTTTACAGGGGGCAAGACTGAAGCTTTCTTT. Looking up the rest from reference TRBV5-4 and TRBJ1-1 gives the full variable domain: ETGVTQSPTHLIKTRGQQVTLRCSSQSGHNTVSWYQQALGQGPQFIFQYYREEENGRGNFPPRFSGLQFPNYSSELNVNALELDDSALYLCASSFTGGKTEAFFGQGTRLTVV.

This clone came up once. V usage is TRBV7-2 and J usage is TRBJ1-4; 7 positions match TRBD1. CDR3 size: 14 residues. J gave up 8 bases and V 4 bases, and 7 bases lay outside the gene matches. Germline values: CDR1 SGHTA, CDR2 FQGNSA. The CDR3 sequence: CASSSTKQGEKLFF. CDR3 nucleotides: TGTGCCAGCAGCTCGACTAAACAGGGGGAAAAACTGTTTTTT. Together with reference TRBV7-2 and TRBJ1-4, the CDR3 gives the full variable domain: GAGVSQSPSNKVTEKGKDVELRCDPISGHTALYWYRQSLGQGLEFLIYFQGNSAPDKSGLPSDRFSAERTGGSVSTLTIQRTQQEDSAVYLCASSSTKQGEKLFFGSGTQLSVL.

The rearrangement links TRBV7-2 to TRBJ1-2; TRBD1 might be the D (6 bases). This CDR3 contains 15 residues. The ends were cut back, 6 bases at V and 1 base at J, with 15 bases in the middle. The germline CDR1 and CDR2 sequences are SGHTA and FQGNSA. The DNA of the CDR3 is TGTGCCAGCAGGCCGGGGGCCGCCAATAACTATGGCTACACCTTC. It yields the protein CASRPGAANNYGYTF.

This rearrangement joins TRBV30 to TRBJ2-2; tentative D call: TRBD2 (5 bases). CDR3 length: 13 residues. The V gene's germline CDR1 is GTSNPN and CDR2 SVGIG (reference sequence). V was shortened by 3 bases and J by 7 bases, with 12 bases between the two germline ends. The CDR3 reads CAWRAEQGGELFF. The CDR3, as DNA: TGTGCCTGGAGAGCGGAGCAAGGCGGGGAGCTGTTTTTT.

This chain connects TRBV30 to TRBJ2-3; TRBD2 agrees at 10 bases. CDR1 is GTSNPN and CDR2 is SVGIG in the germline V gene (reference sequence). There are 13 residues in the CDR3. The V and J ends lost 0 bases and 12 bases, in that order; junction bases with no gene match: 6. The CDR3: CAWSVTSGRLQYF. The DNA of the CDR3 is TGTGCCTGGAGTGTGACTAGCGGGCGGCTTCAGTATTTT. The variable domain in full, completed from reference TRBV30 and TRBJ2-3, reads SQTIHQWPATLVQPVGSPLSLECTVEGTSNPNLYWYRQAAGRGLQLLFYSVGIGQISSEVPQNLSASRPQDRQFILSSKKLLLSDSGFYLCAWSVTSGRLQYFGPGTRLTVL.

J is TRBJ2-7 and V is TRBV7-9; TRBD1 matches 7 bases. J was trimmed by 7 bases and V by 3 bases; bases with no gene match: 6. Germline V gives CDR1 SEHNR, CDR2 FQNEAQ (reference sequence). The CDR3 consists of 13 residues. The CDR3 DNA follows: TGTGCCAGCAGCTTTCGACAGGGAGATGAGCAGTACTTC. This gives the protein CASSFRQGDEQYF. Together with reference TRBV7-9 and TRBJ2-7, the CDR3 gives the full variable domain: DTGVSQNPRHKITKRGQNVTFRCDPISEHNRLYWYRQTLGQGPEFLTYFQNEAQLEKSRLLSDRFSAERPKGSFSTLEIQRTEQGDSAMYLCASSFRQGDEQYFGPGTRLTVT.

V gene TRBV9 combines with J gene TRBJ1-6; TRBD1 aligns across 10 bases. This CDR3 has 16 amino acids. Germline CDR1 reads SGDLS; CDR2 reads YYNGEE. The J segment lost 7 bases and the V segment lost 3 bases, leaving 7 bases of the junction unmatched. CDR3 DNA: TGTGCCAGCAGCGACCCGGGACAGGGGAACAATTCACCCCTCCACTTT. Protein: CASSDPGQGNNSPLHF.

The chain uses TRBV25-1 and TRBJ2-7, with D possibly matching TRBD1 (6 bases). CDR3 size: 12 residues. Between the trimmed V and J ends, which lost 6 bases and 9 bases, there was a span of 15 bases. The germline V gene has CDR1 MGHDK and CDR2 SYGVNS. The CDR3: CASRDSLRSQYF. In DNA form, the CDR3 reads TGTGCCAGCAGGGACAGTCTACGTTCGCAGTACTTC.

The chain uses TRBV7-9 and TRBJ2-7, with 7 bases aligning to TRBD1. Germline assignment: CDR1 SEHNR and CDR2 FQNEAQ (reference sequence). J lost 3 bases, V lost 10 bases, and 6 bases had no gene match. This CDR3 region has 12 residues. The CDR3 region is CATSGQNYEQYF. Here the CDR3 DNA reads TGTGCCACCTCGGGACAGAACTACGAGCAGTACTTC.

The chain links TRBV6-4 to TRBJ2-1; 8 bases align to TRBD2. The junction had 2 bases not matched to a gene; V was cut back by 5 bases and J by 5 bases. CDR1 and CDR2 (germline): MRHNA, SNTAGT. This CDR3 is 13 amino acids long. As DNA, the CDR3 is TGTGCCAGCAGTTTTAGCGGGAACAATGAGCAGTTCTTC. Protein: CASSFSGNNEQFF.

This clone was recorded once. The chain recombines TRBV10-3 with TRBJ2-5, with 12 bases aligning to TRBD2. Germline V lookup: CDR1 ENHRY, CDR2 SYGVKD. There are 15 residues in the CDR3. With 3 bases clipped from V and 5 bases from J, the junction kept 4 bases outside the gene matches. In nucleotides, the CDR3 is TGTGCCATCAGTGATGGTACTAGCGGGGGGGAGACCCAGTACTTC. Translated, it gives CAISDGTSGGETQYF.

In DNA, the CDR3 is TGTGCCAGCAGCCAGCCGGGACAGGGGGGGACTAATGAAAAACTGTTTTTT. Its protein product is CASSQPGQGGTNEKLFF. V and J are TRBV7-2 and TRBJ1-4; 11 bases match TRBD1. The germline V gene encodes CDR1 SGHTA and CDR2 FQGNSA. The CDR3 is 17 residues long. V shed 5 bases and J 2 bases; nucleotides not matched to a gene: 7.

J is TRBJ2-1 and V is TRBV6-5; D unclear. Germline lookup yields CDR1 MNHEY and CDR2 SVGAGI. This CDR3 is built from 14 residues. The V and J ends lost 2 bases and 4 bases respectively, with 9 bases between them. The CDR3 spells CASSYGQEYNEQFF. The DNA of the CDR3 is TGTGCCAGCAGTTACGGGCAGGAGTACAATGAGCAGTTCTTC.

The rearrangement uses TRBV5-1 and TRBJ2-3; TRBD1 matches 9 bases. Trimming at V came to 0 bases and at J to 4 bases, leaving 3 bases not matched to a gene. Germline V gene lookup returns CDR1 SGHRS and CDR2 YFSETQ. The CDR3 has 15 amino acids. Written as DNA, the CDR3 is TGCGCCAGCAGCTTGGCCGGGACAGGGTCAGATACGCAGTATTTT. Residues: CASSLAGTGSDTQYF.

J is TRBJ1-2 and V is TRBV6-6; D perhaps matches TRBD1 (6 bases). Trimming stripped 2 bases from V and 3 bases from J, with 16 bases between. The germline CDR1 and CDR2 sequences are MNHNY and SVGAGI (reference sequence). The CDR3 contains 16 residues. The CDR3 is CASSYIETGADYGYTF. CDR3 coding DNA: TGTGCCAGCAGTTACATCGAGACGGGGGCGGACTATGGCTACACCTTC.

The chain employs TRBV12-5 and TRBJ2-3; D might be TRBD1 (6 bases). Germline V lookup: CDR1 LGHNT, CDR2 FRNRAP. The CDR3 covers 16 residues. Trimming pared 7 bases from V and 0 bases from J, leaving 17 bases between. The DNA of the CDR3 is TGTGCTAGTGCCAATACTCCAGGGGCAAGCACAGATACGCAGTATTTT. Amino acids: CASANTPGASTDTQYF.

CDR3 amino acids: CASSLNRGGYEQYF. The DNA of the CDR3 is TGTGCCAGCAGCTTAAACAGGGGTGGCTACGAGCAGTACTTC. This chain links TRBV7-2 with TRBJ2-7, with TRBD1 matching 7 bases. This CDR3 has 14 residues. Trimming cost V 2 bases and J 3 bases; bases outside gene matches: 4. The germline gives CDR1 SGHTA, CDR2 FQGNSA.

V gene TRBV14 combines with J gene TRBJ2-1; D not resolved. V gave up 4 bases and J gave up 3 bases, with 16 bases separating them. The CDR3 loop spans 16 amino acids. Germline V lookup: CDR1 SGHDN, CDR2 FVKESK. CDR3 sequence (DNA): TGTGCCAGCAGCCCTCCCGGGTCCCCAAGCTACAATGAGCAGTTCTTC. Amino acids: CASSPPGSPSYNEQFF.